These 7 T cell receptor beta chains were all obtained from the same sample, sequenced in a study of blood T cell repertoires in COVID-19. The table came from immunoSEQ multiplex PCR; TCRdb's copy has only in-frame clones and leaves some out. The sample holds roughly 480,000 clones; about 88% are singletons and the top ten take around 0.9%. The sample taken for sequencing was peripheral blood. The receptor set was obtained from a young man with COVID-19, enrolled during active disease.

The V gene is TRBV6-6, the J gene TRBJ2-2, with 8 bases identical to TRBD2. The CDR3 runs to 16 residues. J lost 5 bases, V lost 3 bases, and 8 bases had no gene match. Germline CDR1 and CDR2: MNHNY and SVGAGI (reference sequence). The CDR3 DNA reads TGTGCCAGCAGTTATGGCGGGGGGCGGAATACCGGGGAGCTGTTTTTT. The encoded protein is CASSYGGGRNTGELFF.

The rearrangement joins TRBV10-2 to TRBJ2-2, with 7 bases that match TRBD2. V shed 6 bases, J shed 5 bases, and the junction held 12 bases outside the gene matches. The CDR3 is made up of 16 amino acids. Germline values: CDR1 WSHSY, CDR2 SAAADI. DNA of the CDR3: TGCGCCAGCAGCTTACCCCCTGGGGGGGGGACCGGGGAGCTGTTTTTT. It yields the protein CASSLPPGGGTGELFF.

This sequence joins TRBV29-1 and TRBJ2-5; TRBD2 is a possible D gene (7 bases). Germline loops: CDR1 SQVTM, CDR2 ANQGSEA. V lost 6 bases and J 1 base, leaving 12 bases between the germline ends. The CDR3 runs 13 residues. In DNA form, the CDR3 reads TGCAGCGTGGGGGGGCGGGCCCAAGAGACCCAGTACTTC. This gives the protein CSVGGRAQETQYF.

The gene calls are TRBV18 and TRBJ2-1, with 15 bases that match TRBD2. V was pared by 0 bases and J by 9 bases, with 0 bases of the junction left unmatched. Germline values: CDR1 KGHSH, CDR2 LQKENI. CDR3 length: 15 residues. CDR3: CASSPPGLAGGEQFF. The CDR3 coding sequence is TGTGCCAGCTCACCACCGGGACTAGCGGGAGGTGAGCAGTTCTTC.

This clone was seen a few times. This chain connects TRBV7-9 to TRBJ1-3, with D possibly being TRBD1 (6 bases). Trimming removed 3 bases from V and 2 bases from J, with 17 bases in between. The CDR3 contains 17 residues. The germline gives CDR1 SEHNR, CDR2 FQNEAQ (reference sequence). DNA of the CDR3: TGTGCCAGCAGCTTGCGGGGGGCCGCGGGAACTGGAAACACCATATATTTT. Protein product: CASSLRGAAGTGNTIYF.

This chain uses TRBV2 with TRBJ2-2; TRBD2 might be the D (6 bases). CDR1 and CDR2 (germline): SNHLY, FYNNEI. The CDR3 runs to 13 residues. Trimming pared 6 bases from V and 4 bases from J, leaving 9 bases between. CDR3 DNA sequence: TGTGCCAGCAGGCTAGCGACCACCGGGGAGCTGTTTTTT. Protein product: CASRLATTGELFF.

V is TRBV5-4 and J is TRBJ2-7, with 14 nucleotides matching TRBD2. Trimming at V came to 4 bases and at J to 0 bases, leaving 9 bases not matched to a gene. This CDR3 is built from 18 residues. Germline CDR1 reads SGHNT; CDR2 reads YYREEE (reference sequence). The CDR3 DNA reads TGTGCCAGCAGCGCGGGGACTAGCGGGGGCCGCTTCTCCTACGAGCAGTACTTC. Protein sequence: CASSAGTSGGRFSYEQYF.